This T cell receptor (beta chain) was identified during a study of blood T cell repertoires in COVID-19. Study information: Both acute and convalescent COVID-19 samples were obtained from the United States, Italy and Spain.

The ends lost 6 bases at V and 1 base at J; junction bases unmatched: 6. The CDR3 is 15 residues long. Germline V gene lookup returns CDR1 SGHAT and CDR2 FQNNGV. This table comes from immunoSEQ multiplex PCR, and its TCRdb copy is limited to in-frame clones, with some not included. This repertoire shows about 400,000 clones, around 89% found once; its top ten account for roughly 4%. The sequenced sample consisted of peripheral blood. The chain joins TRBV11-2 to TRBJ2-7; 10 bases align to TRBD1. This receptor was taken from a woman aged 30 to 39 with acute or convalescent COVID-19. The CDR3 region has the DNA TGTGCCAGCAGGGCACCGGGACAGGGGTCCTACGAGCAGTACTTC. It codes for CASRAPGQGSYEQYF.